Listed here is a single TCR beta chain. With V trimmed by 0 bases and J by 6 bases, 2 bases remained unmatched. There are 16 residues in the CDR3. Germline V gene lookup returns CDR1 SGHRS and CDR2 YFSETQ. Recruitment covered about 25 US areas and drew participants whose ages spanned roughly 18 to 90 years. Cohorts were determined from participant-reported clinical history. This record belongs to a study of blood T cell repertoires in COVID-19. Study-level background: Some COVID-19 samples were acute and others convalescent; all came from the United States, Italy and Spain. The analysed material was cDNA or gDNA that came from T cells, B-cell-depleted T cells, or PBMCs.

Profiled with immunoSEQ multiplex PCR; TCRdb holds only in-frame clones, not every one. The sample holds roughly 240,000 clones, around 89% seen once. Sequencing input: PBMCs or T cells enriched from blood (not recorded which). This sequence originates from a middle-aged woman with acute COVID-19. V and J are TRBV5-1 and TRBJ2-2, with TRBD2 matching over 13 bases. CDR3 loop: CASSLGTSGGPGELFF. CDR3 nucleotides: TGCGCCAGCAGCTTGGGGACTAGCGGGGGTCCCGGGGAGCTGTTTTTT.